The 16 T cell receptor beta chains in this list originate from one sample, sequenced in a study of T cell responses to AZD1222 COVID-19 vaccine. Clones were sequenced by immunoSEQ multiplex PCR, and TCRdb holds only the in-frame ones, with some missing. The sample shows more than 110,000 clones, approximately 92% of them seen only once. Sequenced here: peripheral blood, sampled 28 days after the second AZD1222 dose. The source of these receptors is an adult who received the AZD1222 COVID-19 vaccine.

This clone has a single count. The chain links TRBV19 to TRBJ2-1; perhaps D is TRBD1 or TRBD2 (5 bases each). This CDR3 has 14 amino acids. V was clipped by 10 bases and J by 4 bases, with 17 bases between them. Germline values: CDR1 LNHDA, CDR2 SQIVND (reference sequence). CDR3 sequence: CATVGEIGYNEQFF. CDR3 bases: TGTGCCACCGTGGGGGAGATAGGGTACAATGAGCAGTTCTTC. Full variable domain (remainder filled in from reference TRBV19 and TRBJ2-1): DGGITQSPKYLFRKEGQNVTLSCEQNLNHDAMYWYRQDPGQGLRLIYYSQIVNDFQKGDIAEGYSVSREKKESFPLTVTSAQKNPTAFYLCATVGEIGYNEQFFGPGTRLTVL.

This clone has a single count. The genes are TRBV12-3 or TRBV12-4 and TRBJ1-1, with D perhaps matching TRBD1 (5 bases). This CDR3 has 12 amino acids. Trimming stripped 5 bases from V and 9 bases from J, with 13 bases between. The CDR3 sequence: CASSRTPTKAFF. The CDR3 DNA follows: TGTGCCAGCAGTCGGACACCGACTAAAGCTTTCTTT.

CDR3 region: CASSERQGHNEKLFF. In nucleotides, the CDR3 is TGTGCCAGCAGTGAACGACAGGGTCATAATGAAAAACTGTTTTTT. The genes are TRBV6-4 and TRBJ1-4; TRBD1 matches at 7 bases. The ends lost 3 bases at V and 4 bases at J; junction bases unmatched: 5. The CDR3 contains 15 residues. In germline, CDR1 is MRHNA, CDR2 SNTAGT.

This chain connects TRBV14 to TRBJ1-2; 9 nucleotides line up with TRBD1. Germline V gives CDR1 SGHDN, CDR2 FVKESK. The junction had 19 bases not matched to a gene; V was cut back by 3 bases and J by 8 bases. The CDR3 has 18 amino acids. The DNA of the CDR3 is TGTGCCAGCAGCCAGTCGCCGGGACAGGGAGCGCTGTTCCGCGGCTACACCTTC. Residues: CASSQSPGQGALFRGYTF.

The V and J genes are TRBV6-2 or TRBV6-3 and TRBJ2-1; 9 nucleotides match TRBD1. Germline CDR1 and CDR2: MNHEY and SVGEGT. This CDR3 is built from 15 residues. With V trimmed by 5 bases and J by 7 bases, 9 bases remained unmatched. CDR3 in amino acids: CASSSTGTGINEQFF. CDR3 nucleotides: TGTGCCAGCAGTAGCACCGGGACAGGGATTAATGAGCAGTTCTTC.

The V and J genes are TRBV6-2 or TRBV6-3 and TRBJ2-7; 11 bases are shared with TRBD2. With 6 bases clipped from V and 5 bases from J, the junction kept 12 bases outside the gene matches. CDR1 is MNHEY and CDR2 is SVGEGT in the germline V gene. The CDR3 spans 16 residues. CDR3 sequence (DNA): TGTGCCAGCAGCCGACTGGCTAGCGGGAGGTCCCACGAGCAGTACTTC. It specifies CASSRLASGRSHEQYF.

The J gene is TRBJ2-7, the V gene TRBV6-5, with D uncertain. The V end was cut by 6 bases, the J end by 4 bases, with 7 bases between. The CDR3 loop spans 11 amino acids. In germline, CDR1 is MNHEY, CDR2 SVGAGI. For the CDR3, the DNA is TGTGCCAGCAGGGCCCAATACGAGCAGTACTTC. Amino acids: CASRAQYEQYF.

The rearrangement uses TRBV20-1 and TRBJ1-2; TRBD1 matches at 7 bases. The germline CDR1 and CDR2 sequences are DFQATT and SNEGSKA (reference sequence). CDR3 length equals 11 residues. J gave up 2 bases and V 7 bases, and 1 base lay outside the gene matches. CDR3: CSGGGNYGYTF. The CDR3 DNA is TGCAGTGGAGGGGGCAACTATGGCTACACCTTC.

This chain links TRBV19 with TRBJ1-3; TRBD1 matches 7 bases. This CDR3 has 17 amino acids. Germline CDR1 is LNHDA and CDR2 is SQIVND (reference sequence). CDR3 region: CGTRRDSWTTSGNTIYF. The CDR3 DNA reads as TGTGGCACCAGGAGGGACAGCTGGACTACCTCTGGAAACACCATATATTTT.

The rearrangement joins TRBV2 to TRBJ2-7; no clear D gene. Trimming cost V 11 bases and J 4 bases, with 12 bases left between them. The CDR3 has 11 amino acids. Germline-derived CDR1 and CDR2 are SNHLY and FYNNEI. The CDR3, as DNA: TGTGCCGGATCCTTTGAGTACGAGCAGTACTTC. This sequence encodes CAGSFEYEQYF.

This chain links TRBV4-1 with TRBJ2-4; D not certain. The germline gives CDR1 MGHRA, CDR2 YSYEKL. The CDR3 spans 18 residues. Trimming left V 4 bases short and J 0 bases short, with 19 bases between. CDR3 nucleotide sequence: TGCGCCAGCAGCCGATTTCTTCAGACGGAATTAGCCAAAAACATTCAGTACTTC. As protein: CASSRFLQTELAKNIQYF.

This chain links TRBV18 with TRBJ1-4; maybe TRBD1 (6 bases). The CDR3 runs to 13 residues. Germline V gives CDR1 KGHSH, CDR2 LQKENI. Trimming took off 6 bases at V and 8 bases at J, with 13 bases between the two ends. The CDR3 loop is CASSGQTNEKLFF. The CDR3 coding sequence is TGTGCCAGCTCCGGACAGACAAACGAAAAACTGTTTTTT.

The sample holds one count of this clone. This chain uses TRBV2 with TRBJ1-2, with 9 bases matching TRBD1. The J segment lost 6 bases and the V segment lost 4 bases, leaving 9 bases of the junction unmatched. The CDR3 covers 15 residues. From germline, CDR1 is SNHLY and CDR2 FYNNEI. The CDR3 spells CASSGRTGAMHGYTF. CDR3 in DNA: TGTGCCAGCAGTGGGCGGACAGGGGCTATGCATGGCTACACCTTC.

This clone was seen only once. The CDR3 sequence is CASSLSPGQIVQPQHF. For the CDR3, the DNA is TGTGCCAGCAGCTTATCTCCGGGACAGATAGTACAGCCCCAGCATTTT. The chain uses TRBV7-2 and TRBJ1-5, with 7 nucleotides matching TRBD1. Germline V gene data show CDR1 as SGHTA and CDR2 as FQGNSA. The V gene end was trimmed by 2 bases and the J gene end by 7 bases; junction bases not matched to a gene: 11. This CDR3 spans 16 amino acids.

This clone came up once. V gene TRBV27 combines with J gene TRBJ2-7; TRBD1 matches 7 bases. Germline assignment: CDR1 MNHEY and CDR2 SMNVEV (reference sequence). CDR3 size: 14 residues. Trimming cost V 8 bases and J 6 bases; bases outside gene matches: 13. Here the CDR3 DNA reads TGTGCCAGCTCCACCAAGGGGGCAGGGCTCGAGCAGTACTTC. This codes for CASSTKGAGLEQYF.

This rearrangement joins TRBV28 to TRBJ1-1; unclear D gene. The CDR3 covers 13 residues. Germline V gives CDR1 MDHEN, CDR2 SYDVKM. V lost 4 bases to trimming and J lost 3 bases, with 9 bases between them. The CDR3 here is CASSSPMDTEAFF. CDR3 nucleotides: TGTGCCAGCAGTTCCCCAATGGACACTGAAGCTTTCTTT.